The clone carrying this TCR beta chain was seen more than once but under ten times. As yet, its antigen is unknown. Produced via immunoSEQ multiplex PCR; TCRdb's table is partial and in-frame only. The profile shows more than 300,000 clones, about 87% of them singletons. This record belongs to a study of Ad26.COV2.S vaccination and SARS-CoV-2 variants. In the study overall: Among those in the COV1001 Ad26.COV2.S trial arm was the donor. Administration of Ad26.COV2.S was intramuscular, either once or twice 56 days apart. The study's findings and limits: Marked by substantial breadth, spike-specific CD8+ and CD4+ T cell responses were reportedly seen after vaccination. The analyses of TCR breadth and depth may have understated the size of total T cell responses.

This sample's treatment: about 20 received Ad26.COV2.S at low or high dose, single or two shots; roughly 5 received placebo; per-sample allocation not given. Sample collection was performed on day 63 after the first vaccine or placebo injection. The length of the CDR3 is 14 residues. The V gene lost 5 bases and the J gene lost 7 bases, with 17 bases spanning the gap. Germline V gene data show CDR1 as MNHEY and CDR2 as SMNVEV (reference sequence). The V gene is TRBV27, the J gene TRBJ1-2; D is undetermined. This TCR came from a person between 18 and 60 years old who received the Ad26.COV2.S COVID-19 vaccine or a placebo. The sample in question was peripheral blood, obtained in a trial of Ad26.COV2.S vaccine versus placebo. CDR3 nucleotides: TGTGCCAGCAGTCCGAGGTGGCAGGTGGGTGGCTACACCTTC. Residues: CASSPRWQVGGYTF.